The 22 T cell receptor beta chains presented below share a single source sample, sequenced in a study of human T cells and chemical hapten exposure (dated by TCRdb to about 2021). The library was prepared using RACE. Sequencing relied on a NextSeq 500. TCRdb reanalyzed the raw reads on its own, using fastp at Q25 for trimming and MiXCR for clone calling, and kept in-frame beta chains. Merged by CDR3 protein, the rows form single entries marked with the most common genes and DNA. The sample records 95,000 to 150,000 distinct CDR3 sequences, roughly 13% of which are singletons. The ten biggest clones cover around 3% of the sample. Reading the label with the study, this specimen's time point is: pre-sensitization, week 0. In light of the paper, this sample's treatment or condition label describes: therapeutic diphenylcyclopropenone sensitization with weekly scalp DPC. The specimen was whole blood, collected in connection with sensitization to the hapten diphenylcyclopropenone (DPC). The receptors originated from a woman aged 18-29 years with alopecia areata. Some clones in this sample may be carry-over from other donors' samples.

In this sample, this clonotype turned up many times. The chain is built from TRBV2 and TRBJ2-3, with D possibly matching TRBD2 (6 bases). Between the trimmed V and J ends, which lost 5 bases and 2 bases, there was a span of 14 bases. CDR1 and CDR2 (germline): SNHLY, FYNNEI. The CDR3 contains 15 residues. The CDR3 DNA reads TGTGCCAGCAGTATTACGGAGGGATACACAGATACGCAGTATTTT. Translation: CASSITEGYTDTQYF.

The chain employs TRBV4-3 and TRBJ2-1; unclear D gene. This CDR3 has 16 amino acids. Germline CDR1 reads LGHNA; CDR2 reads YSLEER. The V end lost 0 bases, the J end lost 2 bases, and 11 bases lay between the germline ends. CDR3: CASSQDPQLAYNEQFF. The CDR3 DNA follows: TGCGCCAGCAGCCAAGATCCCCAGCTTGCCTACAATGAGCAGTTCTTC.

V gene TRBV7-2 combines with J gene TRBJ1-2; tentatively, D is TRBD1 (5 bases). The V end was cut by 5 bases, the J end by 4 bases, with 8 bases between. In germline, CDR1 is SGHTA, CDR2 FQGNSA. This CDR3 region has 12 residues. The CDR3, as DNA: TGTGCCAGCAGCCGGAGGGGCTATGGCTACACCTTC. This translates into CASSRRGYGYTF.

This clonotype appeared a few times. The chain carries TRBV29-1 and TRBJ2-1; D is tentatively TRBD1 or TRBD2 (5 bases each). The germline V gene has CDR1 SQVTM and CDR2 ANQGSEA. The CDR3 totals 14 residues. V dropped 4 bases and J dropped 6 bases, with 16 bases sitting between them. The CDR3 coding sequence is TGCAGCGTTGGGCAGGGAGATCCCACCAATGAGCAGTTCTTC. Protein sequence: CSVGQGDPTNEQFF.

This clonotype was picked up a small number of times. The CDR3 here is CASSLARLAARRNEQFF. Here the CDR3 DNA reads TGTGCCAGCAGCTTAGCGAGACTAGCGGCGAGGCGAAATGAGCAGTTCTTC. J is TRBJ2-1 and V is TRBV7-8, with TRBD2 identical over 9 bases. CDR3 size: 17 residues. Per germline, CDR1 SGHVS and CDR2 FQNEAQ. Trimming took 0 bases from V and 7 from J; bases not matched to a gene: 10.

In this sample, this clonotype turned up many times. The V gene is TRBV2, the J gene TRBJ1-4; 8 positions agree with TRBD1. The V gene's germline CDR1 is SNHLY and CDR2 FYNNEI. This CDR3 region has 15 residues. J gave up 4 bases and V 3 bases, and 4 bases lay outside the gene matches. The CDR3 reads CASSEGTGGNEKLFF. CDR3 nucleotide sequence: TGTGCCAGCAGTGAGGGGACAGGTGGTAATGAAAAACTGTTTTTT. The full variable domain, with the rest looked up from reference TRBV2 and TRBJ1-4, is EPEVTQTPSHQVTQMGQEVILRCVPISNHLYFYWYRQILGQKVEFLVSFYNNEISEKSEIFDDQFSVERPDGSNFTLKIRSTKLEDSAMYFCASSEGTGGNEKLFFGSGTQLSVL.

This clonotype has a count of ten or more. The genes are TRBV5-1 and TRBJ2-5; tentatively, D is TRBD1 or TRBD2 (5 bases each). Germline V gives CDR1 SGHRS, CDR2 YFSETQ. V dropped 4 bases and J dropped 5 bases, with 12 bases sitting between them. CDR3 length: 13 amino acids. The CDR3 coding sequence is TGCGCCAGCAGCGACAGAAGAGGGGAGACCCAGTACTTC. It yields the protein CASSDRRGETQYF.

This clonotype was seen at least ten times. The chain recombines TRBV6-5 with TRBJ2-1; no reliable D call. From germline, CDR1 is MNHEY and CDR2 SVGAGI. CDR3 length: 15 amino acids. V lost 5 bases to trimming and J lost 8 bases, with 19 bases between them. This chain's CDR3 is CASSPPRLGSDEQFF. The CDR3 coding sequence is TGTGCCAGCAGTCCCCCCCGCTTGGGGTCCGATGAGCAGTTCTTC.

This clonotype came up a few times. The gene calls are TRBV29-1 and TRBJ2-7, with D tentatively TRBD2 (6 bases). The germline gives CDR1 SQVTM, CDR2 ANQGSEA. The CDR3 runs 13 residues. V was trimmed by 6 bases and J by 2 bases, leaving 14 bases between them. CDR3 sequence (DNA): TGCAGCGTGGCGGGAACGAATACCTACGAGCAGTACTTC. Amino acids: CSVAGTNTYEQYF.

There are many counts of this clonotype. The genes are TRBV20-1 and TRBJ2-5; D is ambiguous. The CDR3 loop spans 14 amino acids. The ends were cut back, 0 bases at V and 6 bases at J, with 14 bases in the middle. The germline gives CDR1 DFQATT, CDR2 SNEGSKA (reference sequence). The CDR3 loop is CSARDATGLKTQYF. DNA for the CDR3: TGCAGTGCTAGAGATGCGACTGGTCTTAAGACCCAGTACTTC.

The chain uses TRBV6-1 and TRBJ1-1; D may be TRBD1 (6 bases). V was pared by 7 bases and J by 6 bases, with 12 bases between. CDR1 is MNHNS, CDR2 SASEGT, per germline. The CDR3 contains 12 residues. CDR3 bases: TGTGCCAGCACCCGAACAGGGTCTGAAGCTTTCTTT. Translating it yields CASTRTGSEAFF.

Only a few counts were recorded for this clonotype. V usage is TRBV5-4 and J usage is TRBJ1-1; possible D gene TRBD1, 5 bases. The V end lost 4 bases, the J end lost 1 base, and 17 bases lay between the germline ends. Germline-derived CDR1 and CDR2 are SGHNT and YYREEE (reference sequence). CDR3 size: 16 residues. The CDR3 loop is CASSPDRDGANTEAFF. The CDR3 DNA follows: TGTGCCAGCAGCCCGGATCGGGACGGGGCGAACACTGAAGCTTTCTTT.

This sequence joins TRBV29-1 and TRBJ1-1; tentatively, D is TRBD1 (6 bases). This CDR3 is built from 12 residues. Germline V CDR1 and CDR2: SQVTM, ANQGSEA. CDR3 in amino acids: CGSLRGYTEAFF. In nucleotides, the CDR3 is TGCGGTTCTCTAAGGGGGTACACTGAAGCTTTCTTT.

This clonotype was observed a few times. CDR3 region: CASRSDTDQPQHF. The DNA of the CDR3 is TGTGCCAGCAGATCGGACACGGATCAGCCCCAGCATTTT. The rearrangement links TRBV7-9 to TRBJ1-5, with D possibly matching TRBD1 (5 bases). Germline CDR1 and CDR2: SEHNR and FQNEAQ (reference sequence). Trimming stripped 6 bases from V and 5 bases from J, with 11 bases between. This CDR3 is built from 13 residues.

The chain couples TRBV13 to TRBJ1-3, with D possibly matching TRBD1 (5 bases). Between the trimmed V and J ends, which lost 5 bases and 0 bases, there was a span of 14 bases. CDR3 length equals 16 residues. The V gene's germline CDR1 is PRHDT and CDR2 FYEKMQ (reference sequence). The CDR3 coding sequence is TGTGCCAGCAGCCTCCTGAGGGGAGACTCTGGAAACACCATATATTTT. Amino acid sequence: CASSLLRGDSGNTIYF.

The chain uses TRBV9 and TRBJ2-2; 9 bases fit TRBD1. The CDR3 loop spans 15 amino acids. Germline V lookup: CDR1 SGDLS, CDR2 YYNGEE. V was pared by 6 bases and J by 6 bases, with 9 bases of the junction left unmatched. CDR3 sequence: CASTPGDRVAGELFF. CDR3 coding DNA: TGTGCCAGCACCCCGGGGGACAGGGTTGCCGGGGAGCTGTTTTTT. The full variable domain, in which reference TRBV9 and TRBJ2-2 provide the parts outside the CDR3, is DSGVTQTPKHLITATGQRVTLRCSPRSGDLSVYWYQQSLDQGLQFLIQYYNGEERAKGNILERFSAQQFPDLHSELNLSSLELGDSALYFCASTPGDRVAGELFFGEGSRLTVL.

This chain connects TRBV4-2 to TRBJ2-2; TRBD1 aligns across 7 bases. The V gene's germline CDR1 is LGHNA and CDR2 YNFKEQ. V was pared by 1 base and J by 3 bases, with 5 bases of the junction left unmatched. The CDR3 contains 16 residues. CDR3 sequence reads: CASSQADRAHTGELFF. CDR3 DNA: TGTGCCAGCAGCCAAGCCGACAGGGCCCACACCGGGGAGCTGTTTTTT.

The chain recombines TRBV6-6 with TRBJ2-3; 9 bases fit TRBD1. The germline CDR1 and CDR2 sequences are MNHNY and SVGAGI (reference sequence). Unmatched junction bases numbered 10, after V lost 2 bases and J lost 4 bases. This CDR3 is built from 17 residues. CDR3 amino acids: CASSYGTGTGSADTQYF. The DNA for the CDR3 is TGTGCCAGCAGTTACGGGACCGGGACAGGGTCTGCAGATACGCAGTATTTT.

This clonotype was detected a few times. The rearrangement uses TRBV28 and TRBJ2-7; D gene uncertain. Germline CDR1 and CDR2: MDHEN and SYDVKM. V lost 1 base and J lost 4, with 11 bases in between. The CDR3 extends over 14 amino acids. The CDR3 region is CASSLSRAYYEQYF. CDR3 DNA sequence: TGTGCCAGCAGTTTATCAAGGGCCTATTACGAGCAGTACTTC.

This clonotype showed up just a few times. The J gene is TRBJ1-6, the V gene TRBV4-3; no clear D gene. Germline V gene data show CDR1 as LGHNA and CDR2 as YSLEER. The CDR3 loop spans 14 amino acids. The V end lost 0 bases, the J end lost 9 bases, and 9 bases lay between the germline ends. The CDR3 loop reads CASSQDAIGSPLHF. The CDR3, as DNA: TGCGCCAGCAGCCAAGACGCAATCGGTTCACCCCTCCACTTT.

V is TRBV4-1 and J is TRBJ2-2, with D possibly matching TRBD1 (5 bases). The germline V and J ends were trimmed by 4 bases and 3 bases, with 9 bases remaining between them. Germline V CDR1 and CDR2: MGHRA, YSYEKL. The length of the CDR3 is 14 residues. This CDR3 is CASSRPQDTGELFF. The CDR3 region has the DNA TGCGCCAGCAGCCGACCACAGGACACCGGGGAGCTGTTTTTT.

This clonotype was seen many times. This chain links TRBV25-1 with TRBJ1-6, with a tentative D call TRBD1 (5 bases). The V gene lost 1 base and the J gene lost 2 bases, with 15 bases spanning the gap. This CDR3 spans 18 amino acids. Germline lookup yields CDR1 MGHDK and CDR2 SYGVNS. The CDR3 region is CASSESVQQDTYNSPLHF. The CDR3 DNA follows: TGTGCCAGCAGTGAATCGGTTCAGCAGGACACCTATAATTCACCCCTCCACTTT.